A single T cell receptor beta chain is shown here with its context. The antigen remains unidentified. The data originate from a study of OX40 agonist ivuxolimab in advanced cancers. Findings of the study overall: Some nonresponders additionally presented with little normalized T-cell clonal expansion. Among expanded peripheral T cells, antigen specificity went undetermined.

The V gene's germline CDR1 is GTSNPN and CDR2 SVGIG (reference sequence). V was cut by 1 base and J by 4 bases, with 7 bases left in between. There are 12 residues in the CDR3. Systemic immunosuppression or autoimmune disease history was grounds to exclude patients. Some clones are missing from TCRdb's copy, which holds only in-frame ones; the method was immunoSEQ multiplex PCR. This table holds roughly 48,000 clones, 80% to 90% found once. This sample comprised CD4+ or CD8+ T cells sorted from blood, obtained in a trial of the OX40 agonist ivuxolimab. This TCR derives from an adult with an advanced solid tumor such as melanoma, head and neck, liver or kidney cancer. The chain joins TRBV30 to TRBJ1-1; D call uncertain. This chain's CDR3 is CAWSAGGTEAFF. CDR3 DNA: TGTGCCTGGAGTGCCGGAGGCACTGAAGCTTTCTTT.